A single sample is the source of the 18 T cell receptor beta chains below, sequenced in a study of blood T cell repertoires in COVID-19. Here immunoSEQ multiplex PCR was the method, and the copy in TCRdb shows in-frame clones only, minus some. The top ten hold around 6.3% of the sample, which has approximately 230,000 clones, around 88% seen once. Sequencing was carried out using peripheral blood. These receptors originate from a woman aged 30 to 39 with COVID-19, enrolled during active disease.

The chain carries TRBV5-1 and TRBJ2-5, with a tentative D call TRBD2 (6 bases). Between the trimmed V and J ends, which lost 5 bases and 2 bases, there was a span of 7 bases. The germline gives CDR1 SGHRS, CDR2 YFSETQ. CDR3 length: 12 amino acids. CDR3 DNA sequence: TGCGCCAGCAGGGGGGGTCAAGAGACCCAGTACTTC. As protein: CASRGGQETQYF.

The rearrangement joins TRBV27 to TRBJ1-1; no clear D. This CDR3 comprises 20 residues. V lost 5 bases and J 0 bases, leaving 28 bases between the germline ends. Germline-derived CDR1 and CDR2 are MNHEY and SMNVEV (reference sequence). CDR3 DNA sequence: TGTGCCAGCAGTGCCCCGGTGCCATACCCCCCGGGGAACATGAACACTGAAGCTTTCTTT. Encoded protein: CASSAPVPYPPGNMNTEAFF.

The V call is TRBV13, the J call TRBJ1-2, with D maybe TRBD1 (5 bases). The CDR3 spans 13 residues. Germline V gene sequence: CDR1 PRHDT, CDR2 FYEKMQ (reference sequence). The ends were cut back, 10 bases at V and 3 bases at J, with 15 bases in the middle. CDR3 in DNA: TGTGCCAAAAATTCGGGGGGAGACTATGGCTACACCTTC. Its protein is CAKNSGGDYGYTF.

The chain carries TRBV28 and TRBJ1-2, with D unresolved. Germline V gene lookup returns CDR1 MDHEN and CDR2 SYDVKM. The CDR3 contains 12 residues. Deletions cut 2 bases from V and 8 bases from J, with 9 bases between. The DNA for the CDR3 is TGTGCCAGCAGTTTAGAACGGAGGGGCTACACCTTC. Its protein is CASSLERRGYTF.

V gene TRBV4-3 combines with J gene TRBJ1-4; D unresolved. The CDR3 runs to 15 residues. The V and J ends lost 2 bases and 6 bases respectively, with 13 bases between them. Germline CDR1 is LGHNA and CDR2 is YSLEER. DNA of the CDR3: TGCGCCAGCAGCCAAAACGCGATTGTAGATGAAAAACTGTTTTTT. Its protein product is CASSQNAIVDEKLFF.

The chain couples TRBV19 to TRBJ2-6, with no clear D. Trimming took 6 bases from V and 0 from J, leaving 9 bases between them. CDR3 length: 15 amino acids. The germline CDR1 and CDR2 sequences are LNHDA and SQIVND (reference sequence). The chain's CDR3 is CASRAVISGANVLTF. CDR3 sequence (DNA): TGTGCCAGTAGGGCAGTTATCTCTGGGGCCAACGTCCTGACTTTC.

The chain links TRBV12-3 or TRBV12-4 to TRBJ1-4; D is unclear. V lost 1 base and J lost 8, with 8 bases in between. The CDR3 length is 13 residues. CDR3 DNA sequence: TGTGCCAGCAGTTTAGGTTCGGGGGAAAAACTGTTTTTT. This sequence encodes CASSLGSGEKLFF.

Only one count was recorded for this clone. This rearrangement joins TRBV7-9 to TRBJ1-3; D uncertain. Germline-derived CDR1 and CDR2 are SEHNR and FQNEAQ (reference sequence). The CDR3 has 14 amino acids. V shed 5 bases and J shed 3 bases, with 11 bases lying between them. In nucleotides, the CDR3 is TGTGCCAGCAGCGTAACATCATATGGAAACACCATATATTTT. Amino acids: CASSVTSYGNTIYF.

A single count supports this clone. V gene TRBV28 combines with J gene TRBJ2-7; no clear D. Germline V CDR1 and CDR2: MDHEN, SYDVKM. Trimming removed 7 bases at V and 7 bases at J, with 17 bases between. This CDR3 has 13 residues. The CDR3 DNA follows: TGTGCCAGCACCGATAGGCCGAAGACTGAGCAGTACGTC. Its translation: CASTDRPKTEQYV.

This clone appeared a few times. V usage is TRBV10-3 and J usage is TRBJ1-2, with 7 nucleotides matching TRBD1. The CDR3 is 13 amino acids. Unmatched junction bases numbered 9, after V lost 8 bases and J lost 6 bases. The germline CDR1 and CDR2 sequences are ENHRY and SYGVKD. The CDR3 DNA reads TGTGCCATCGACGCCAGGGGGGATAATGGCTACACCTTC. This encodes CAIDARGDNGYTF.

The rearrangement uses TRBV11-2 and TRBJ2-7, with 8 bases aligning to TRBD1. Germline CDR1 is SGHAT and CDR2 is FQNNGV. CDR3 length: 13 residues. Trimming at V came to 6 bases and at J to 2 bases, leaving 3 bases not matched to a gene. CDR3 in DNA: TGTGCCAGCAGACGACAGGGGACCTACGAGCAGTACGTC. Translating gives CASRRQGTYEQYV.

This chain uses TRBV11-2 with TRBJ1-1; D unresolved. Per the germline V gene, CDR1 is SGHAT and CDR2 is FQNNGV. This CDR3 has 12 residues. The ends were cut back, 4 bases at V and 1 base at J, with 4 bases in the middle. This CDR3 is CASSSWNTEAFF. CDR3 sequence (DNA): TGTGCCAGCAGCTCTTGGAACACTGAAGCTTTCTTT.

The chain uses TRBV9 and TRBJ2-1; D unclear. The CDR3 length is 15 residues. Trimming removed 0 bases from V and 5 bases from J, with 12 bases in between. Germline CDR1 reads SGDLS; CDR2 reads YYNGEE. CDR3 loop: CASSVAASQNNEQFF. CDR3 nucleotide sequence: TGTGCCAGCAGCGTAGCGGCTAGTCAAAACAATGAGCAGTTCTTC.

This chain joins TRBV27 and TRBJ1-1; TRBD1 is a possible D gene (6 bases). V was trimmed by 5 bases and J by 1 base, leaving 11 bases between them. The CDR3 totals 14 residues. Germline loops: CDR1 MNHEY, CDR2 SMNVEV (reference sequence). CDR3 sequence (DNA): TGTGCCAGCAGTCCCGGGACACCGAACACTGAAGCTTTCTTT. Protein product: CASSPGTPNTEAFF.

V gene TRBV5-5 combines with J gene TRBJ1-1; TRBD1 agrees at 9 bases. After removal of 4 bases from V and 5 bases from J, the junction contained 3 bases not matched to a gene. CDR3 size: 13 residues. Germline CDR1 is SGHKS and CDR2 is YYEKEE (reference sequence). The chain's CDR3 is CASSGQGRTEAFF. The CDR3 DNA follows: TGTGCCAGCAGCGGACAGGGGAGAACTGAAGCTTTCTTT.

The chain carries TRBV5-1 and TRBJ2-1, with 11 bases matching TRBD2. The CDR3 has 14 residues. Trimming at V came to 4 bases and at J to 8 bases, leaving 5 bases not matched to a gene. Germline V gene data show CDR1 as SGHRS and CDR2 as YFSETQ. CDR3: CASSVSGGAHEQFF. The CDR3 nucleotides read TGCGCCAGCAGCGTTAGCGGGGGGGCCCATGAGCAGTTCTTC.

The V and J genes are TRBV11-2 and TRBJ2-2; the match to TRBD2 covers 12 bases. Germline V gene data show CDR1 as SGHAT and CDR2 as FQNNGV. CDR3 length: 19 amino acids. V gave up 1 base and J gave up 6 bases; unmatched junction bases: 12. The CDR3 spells CASSLVLGLAGGLAGELFF. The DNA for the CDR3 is TGTGCCAGCAGCTTAGTCCTCGGCCTAGCGGGGGGGCTCGCCGGGGAGCTGTTTTTT.

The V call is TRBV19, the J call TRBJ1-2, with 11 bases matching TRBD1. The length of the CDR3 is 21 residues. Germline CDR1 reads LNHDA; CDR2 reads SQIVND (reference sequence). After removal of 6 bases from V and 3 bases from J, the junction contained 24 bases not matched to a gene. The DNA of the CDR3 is TGTGCCAGTAGCATTCCGGGACAGGGGGTGGTGGGAGCAAGTAATGACTATGGCTACACCTTC. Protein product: CASSIPGQGVVGASNDYGYTF.